This entry lists 27 T cell receptor beta chains sequenced from one sample in a study of blood T cell repertoires in COVID-19. The table came from immunoSEQ multiplex PCR; TCRdb's copy has only in-frame clones and leaves some out. The table lists approximately 230,000 clones, less than 90% of them singletons. Material for sequencing was peripheral blood. These receptors came from a man under 40 with active or convalescent COVID-19.

The chain has TRBV4-3 and TRBJ2-7; maybe TRBD1 (6 bases). Germline assignment: CDR1 LGHNA and CDR2 YSLEER. V gave up 4 bases and J gave up 4 bases, with 11 bases separating them. The CDR3 covers 13 residues. Here the CDR3 DNA reads TGCGCCAGCAGCCTCAGCAGGGGTTACGAGCAGTACTTC. Encoded protein: CASSLSRGYEQYF.

This chain joins TRBV10-3 and TRBJ2-3; maybe TRBD2 (6 bases). Trimming removed 6 bases at V and 1 base at J, with 11 bases between. This CDR3 region has 14 residues. CDR1 is ENHRY and CDR2 is SYGVKD in the germline V gene. The CDR3 protein is CAIRSSSGTDTQYF. The CDR3 DNA sequence: TGTGCCATCAGATCCTCTAGCGGCACAGATACGCAGTATTTT.

J is TRBJ2-7 and V is TRBV9; maybe TRBD1 (6 bases). The CDR3 spans 15 residues. Germline V lookup: CDR1 SGDLS, CDR2 YYNGEE. V was pared by 0 bases and J by 6 bases, with 16 bases between. The CDR3 DNA is TGTGCCAGCAGCGTAGATGGACAGTCTATTAGCGAGCAGTACTTC. This gives the protein CASSVDGQSISEQYF.

The chain has TRBV7-2 and TRBJ1-1; 9 nucleotides line up with TRBD1. Germline CDR1 is SGHTA and CDR2 is FQGNSA. V shed 2 bases, J shed 4 bases, and the junction held 2 bases outside the gene matches. This CDR3 spans 14 amino acids. The CDR3 DNA follows: TGTGCCAGCAGCTTATTGGGACAGGGCACTGAAGCTTTCTTT. This sequence encodes CASSLLGQGTEAFF. Based on the CDR3 plus reference TRBV7-2 and TRBJ1-1, the full variable domain is GAGVSQSPSNKVTEKGKDVELRCDPISGHTALYWYRQSLGQGLEFLIYFQGNSAPDKSGLPSDRFSAERTGGSVSTLTIQRTQQEDSAVYLCASSLLGQGTEAFFGQGTRLTVV.

The genes are TRBV2 and TRBJ2-3; 7 bases align to TRBD2. Germline V gives CDR1 SNHLY, CDR2 FYNNEI. The junction had 5 bases not matched to a gene; V was cut back by 0 bases and J by 11 bases. The length of the CDR3 is 13 residues. In DNA form, the CDR3 reads TGTGCCAGCAGTGAAGCGGGAGGGCTCAGGCAGTATTTT. As protein: CASSEAGGLRQYF.

V is TRBV28 and J is TRBJ2-7; 11 nucleotides align to TRBD2. Germline V lookup: CDR1 MDHEN, CDR2 SYDVKM. CDR3 size: 17 residues. V gave up 5 bases and J gave up 1 base; unmatched junction bases: 10. The CDR3 nucleotides are TGTGCCAGCAGTCTCTCCCCGGGGACTAGCGGTTCCTACGAGCAGTACTTC. This encodes CASSLSPGTSGSYEQYF.

This chain uses TRBV7-6 with TRBJ2-3; unclear D gene. CDR1 SGHVS and CDR2 FNYEAQ come from the germline V gene. The CDR3 runs 16 residues. V was trimmed by 5 bases and J by 0 bases, leaving 15 bases between them. The CDR3 DNA follows: TGTGCCAGCAGCCCCACCGGCGGATCTAGCACAGATACGCAGTATTTT. Translating it yields CASSPTGGSSTDTQYF.

The V gene is TRBV6-5, the J gene TRBJ1-1; D not certain. V gave up 0 bases and J gave up 0 bases, with 8 bases separating them. CDR1 MNHEY and CDR2 SVGAGI come from the germline V gene. The length of the CDR3 is 15 residues. CDR3 DNA sequence: TGTGCCAGCAGTTACTCGCCCTCGGTGAACACTGAAGCTTTCTTT. Translation: CASSYSPSVNTEAFF.

The chain has TRBV4-3 and TRBJ2-1; TRBD2 is a possible D gene (5 bases). The V and J ends lost 4 bases and 2 bases respectively, with 15 bases between them. The CDR3 length is 16 residues. Germline V lookup: CDR1 LGHNA, CDR2 YSLEER. The CDR3 bases are TGCGCCAGCAGCCTGCGGGTGATCGACCCCTACAATGAGCAGTTCTTC. Residues: CASSLRVIDPYNEQFF.

The gene calls are TRBV5-1 and TRBJ2-2; TRBD2 might be the D (6 bases). CDR1 is SGHRS and CDR2 is YFSETQ in the germline V gene. Trimming cost V 7 bases and J 4 bases, with 14 bases left between them. The CDR3 consists of 14 residues. CDR3 sequence (DNA): TGCGCCAGCTCGCGGGATGGTACCACCGGGGAGCTGTTTTTT. The encoded protein is CASSRDGTTGELFF.

The genes are TRBV2 and TRBJ2-2, with 10 bases fitting TRBD2. Looked up from germline, CDR1 is SNHLY and CDR2 is FYNNEI. The trim removed 8 bases at V and 1 base at J, leaving 1 base unmatched. The CDR3 is 14 residues long. Here the CDR3 DNA reads TGTGCCAGCTCTAGCGGGAGGAACACCGGGGAGCTGTTTTTT. Translated: CASSSGRNTGELFF. Supplemented by reference TRBV2 and TRBJ2-2, the full variable domain reads EPEVTQTPSHQVTQMGQEVILRCVPISNHLYFYWYRQILGQKVEFLVSFYNNEISEKSEIFDDQFSVERPDGSNFTLKIRSTKLEDSAMYFCASSSGRNTGELFFGEGSRLTVL.

In its sample, this clone was seen a few times. This chain connects TRBV19 to TRBJ2-1; 7 bases agree with TRBD2. V was clipped by 8 bases and J by 5 bases; unmatched bases: 9. There are 14 residues in the CDR3. Germline V CDR1 and CDR2: LNHDA, SQIVND (reference sequence). CDR3 sequence: CASFQPGTNNEQFF. The CDR3 nucleotides read TGTGCCAGTTTCCAACCCGGGACTAACAATGAGCAGTTCTTC. Full variable domain (rest looked up from reference TRBV19 and TRBJ2-1): DGGITQSPKYLFRKEGQNVTLSCEQNLNHDAMYWYRQDPGQGLRLIYYSQIVNDFQKGDIAEGYSVSREKKESFPLTVTSAQKNPTAFYLCASFQPGTNNEQFFGPGTRLTVL.

The sample holds one count of this clone. The chain couples TRBV14 to TRBJ1-1; no definite D call. V lost 2 bases, J lost 1 base, and 5 bases lay in between. The CDR3 runs to 13 residues. Germline CDR1 reads SGHDN; CDR2 reads FVKESK. DNA for the CDR3: TGTGCCAGCAGCCAACACAGGAACACTGAAGCTTTCTTT. It translates to CASSQHRNTEAFF.

The V gene is TRBV7-2, the J gene TRBJ2-1, with 9 bases lining up with TRBD2. Germline-derived CDR1 and CDR2 are SGHTA and FQGNSA. There are 17 residues in the CDR3. V shed 4 bases and J 9 bases; nucleotides not matched to a gene: 16. The CDR3 nucleotides are TGTGCCAGCAGCTCCCGCTTCCGTAGCGGGAGCGGTGGTGAGCAGTTCTTC. This sequence encodes CASSSRFRSGSGGEQFF.

The J gene is TRBJ1-2, the V gene TRBV11-2; D unresolved. V was pared by 5 bases and J by 2 bases, with 18 bases between. The germline CDR1 and CDR2 sequences are SGHAT and FQNNGV. This CDR3 contains 16 residues. The CDR3 region is CASSPRWAGSNYGYTF. CDR3 nucleotides: TGTGCCAGCAGCCCTCGGTGGGCAGGCTCAAACTATGGCTACACCTTC.

The V call is TRBV2, the J call TRBJ1-5; TRBD1 matches 11 bases. V was clipped by 6 bases and J by 6 bases; unmatched bases: 1. CDR1 is SNHLY, CDR2 FYNNEI, per germline. The length of the CDR3 is 13 residues. The CDR3, as DNA: TGTGCCAGCAGGGGACAGGGGGTTCAGCCCCAGCATTTT. Its protein is CASRGQGVQPQHF.

V is TRBV24-1 and J is TRBJ2-7; 8 bases fit TRBD2. Germline V gene sequence: CDR1 KGHDR, CDR2 SFDVKD. The CDR3 length is 14 residues. V shed 7 bases and J 4 bases; nucleotides not matched to a gene: 8. The CDR3 region is CATSPGGGGYEQYF. CDR3 in DNA: TGTGCCACCAGCCCGGGGGGGGGAGGTTACGAGCAGTACTTC.

This clone was seen a few times. This chain joins TRBV4-2 and TRBJ2-1, with a possible D match to TRBD1 (6 bases). Trimming stripped 0 bases from V and 4 bases from J, with 7 bases between. CDR1 and CDR2 (germline): LGHNA, YNFKEQ. This CDR3 has 14 residues. The DNA for the CDR3 is TGTGCCAGCAGCCAAGAGGACAGTTACAATGAGCAGTTCTTC. Protein sequence: CASSQEDSYNEQFF.

V and J are TRBV15 and TRBJ2-2, with a tentative D call TRBD2 (6 bases). The CDR3 spans 16 residues. Germline CDR1 is LNHNV and CDR2 is YYDKDF (reference sequence). Trimming took off 0 bases at V and 7 bases at J, with 15 bases between the two ends. CDR3 coding DNA: TGTGCCACCAGCAGAGATGGGCCGGGAGCGGACGGGGAGCTGTTTTTT. Translated: CATSRDGPGADGELFF.

V is TRBV4-2 and J is TRBJ2-3; 7 bases are a match to TRBD2. CDR1 and CDR2 (germline): LGHNA, YNFKEQ. The trim removed 0 bases at V and 2 bases at J, leaving 8 bases unmatched. The CDR3 extends over 17 amino acids. The CDR3 sequence is CASSQEGAAGFTDTQYF. Written as DNA, the CDR3 is TGTGCCAGCAGCCAAGAGGGAGCAGCGGGGTTCACAGATACGCAGTATTTT.

This clone was observed a handful of times. V is TRBV5-8 and J is TRBJ2-7, with TRBD1 identical over 9 bases. In germline, CDR1 is SGHTS, CDR2 YDEGEE. With V trimmed by 3 bases and J by 1 base, 5 bases remained unmatched. This CDR3 is built from 15 residues. The CDR3 DNA is TGTGCCAGCAGCTCTACCGGGACAGGGTCCTACGAGCAGTACTTC. It specifies CASSSTGTGSYEQYF.

V and J are TRBV5-1 and TRBJ2-3; TRBD2 matches 10 bases. CDR1 and CDR2 (germline): SGHRS, YFSETQ. The CDR3 totals 18 residues. After removal of 3 bases from V and 1 base from J, the junction contained 11 bases not matched to a gene. The CDR3, as DNA: TGCGCCAGCAGCTCAGCGGGGGGGCTTTACGCAGGCACAGATACGCAGTATTTT. This codes for CASSSAGGLYAGTDTQYF.

This clone was observed a single time. The chain couples TRBV19 to TRBJ1-6, with D perhaps TRBD1 (5 bases). From germline, CDR1 is LNHDA and CDR2 SQIVND (reference sequence). The CDR3 has 14 residues. The chain's CDR3 is CAARSTVRDSPLHF. DNA for the CDR3: TGTGCAGCCAGGAGTACAGTCAGGGATTCACCCCTCCACTTT.

The J gene is TRBJ2-2, the V gene TRBV28; no clear D. The V end was cut by 0 bases, the J end by 7 bases, with 6 bases between. This CDR3 is built from 13 residues. Germline assignment: CDR1 MDHEN and CDR2 SYDVKM. CDR3 region: CASSLWESGELFF. The CDR3 DNA reads as TGTGCCAGCAGTTTATGGGAGAGCGGGGAGCTGTTTTTT.

This chain links TRBV4-1 with TRBJ1-1; D is undetermined. Trimming removed 4 bases from V and 5 bases from J, with 14 bases in between. The CDR3 loop spans 14 amino acids. The germline CDR1 and CDR2 sequences are MGHRA and YSYEKL. The CDR3 region has the DNA TGCGCCAGCAGCCCTAAAAATGTGGAGACTGAAGCTTTCTTT. This translates into CASSPKNVETEAFF.

The chain employs TRBV27 and TRBJ2-3, with D unclear. Germline V CDR1 and CDR2: MNHEY, SMNVEV (reference sequence). There are 15 residues in the CDR3. V dropped 5 bases and J dropped 3 bases, with 15 bases sitting between them. DNA of the CDR3: TGTGCCAGCAGTCCCGTAAGGCCGGGTACAGATACGCAGTATTTT. This encodes CASSPVRPGTDTQYF.

The V call is TRBV19, the J call TRBJ2-5, with 11 bases identical to TRBD2. This CDR3 contains 16 residues. Germline V CDR1 and CDR2: LNHDA, SQIVND (reference sequence). V shed 5 bases and J 2 bases; nucleotides not matched to a gene: 7. The CDR3 spells CASSPRLAGWQETQYF. DNA for the CDR3: TGTGCCAGTAGTCCCAGACTAGCGGGATGGCAAGAGACCCAGTACTTC.